This TCR beta chain came from a study of beta chain features in type 1 diabetes. Findings of the study overall: Sequencing used cDNA, and cells with high TCR expression could therefore be over-represented. All four CD4+ subsets of Type 1 diabetes patients contained TCRB CDR3s that were moderately but significantly shorter. These data did not resolve whether HLA type affects TCRB rearrangement.

As every portion of the isolated RNA was reverse transcribed, the sequencing read expressed TCRB transcripts. The table came from immunoSEQ multiplex PCR; TCRdb's copy has only in-frame clones and leaves some out. The repertoire holds about 270,000 clones, with roughly an eighth as singletons. For this clone: No antigen is known for it.

CD4+ cells of the naive, central memory, regulatory and stem cell-like memory types were sorted via CD45RO/CCR7/CD25/CD127/CD95/CD27. Each sorted population was over 95% pure. The trim removed 7 bases at V and 1 base at J, leaving 6 bases unmatched. The germline CDR1 and CDR2 sequences are SNHLY and FYNNEI. The CDR3 has 17 amino acids. The chain uses TRBV2 and TRBJ2-1; 14 bases fit TRBD2. The source of this sequence is a man younger than 45 with type 1 diabetes. Source material: naive CD4+ T cells from blood. CDR3 loop: CASTRTSGRLSYNEQFF. In DNA form, the CDR3 reads TGTGCCAGCACCCGGACTAGCGGGAGGCTTTCCTACAATGAGCAGTTCTTC.